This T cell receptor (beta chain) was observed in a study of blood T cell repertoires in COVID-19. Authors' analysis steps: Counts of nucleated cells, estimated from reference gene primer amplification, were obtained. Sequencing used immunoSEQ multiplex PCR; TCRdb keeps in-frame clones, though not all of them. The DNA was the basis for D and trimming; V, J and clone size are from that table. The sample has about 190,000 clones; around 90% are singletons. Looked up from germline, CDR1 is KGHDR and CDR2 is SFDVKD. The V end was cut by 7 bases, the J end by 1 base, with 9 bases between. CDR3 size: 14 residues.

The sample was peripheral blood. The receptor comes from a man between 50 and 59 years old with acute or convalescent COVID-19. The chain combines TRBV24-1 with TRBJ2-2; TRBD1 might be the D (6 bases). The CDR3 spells CATRGQMNTGELFF. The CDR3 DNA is TGTGCCACCAGAGGACAGATGAACACCGGGGAGCTGTTTTTT.